This T cell receptor beta chain was retrieved from a study of shared clonotypes between healthy human individuals. Study in general: Per donor, three plates held CD4 naive cells, three held CD4 memory, two held CD8 naive and one held CD8 memory.

Study-wide points: Among non-shared clonotypes, generation probabilities were lower than among those shared by all four donors. Clonotypes that were shared across a handful of donors made up roughly 5.2% of naive CD4 clonotypes.

Regarding this clone: Its target is unknown.

Researchers ran the assay at a deep level. Sequencing used immunoSEQ multiplex PCR; TCRdb keeps in-frame clones, though not all of them. The repertoire holds 950,000 to 1,100,000 clones, with approximately 80% as singletons. This TCR came from a man aged 18 to 30 in good health. Some clones in this sample may be carry-over from other donors' samples. Material: memory CD4+ T cells from PBMCs. Subset: CD45RA-negative fraction.

CDR3 residues: CASRINSGGSEEQFF. In DNA, the CDR3 is TGTGCCAGCCGTATAAATTCGGGAGGGTCAGAGGAGCAGTTCTTC. V is TRBV2 and J is TRBJ2-1, with 8 nucleotides matching TRBD2. The CDR3 is 15 amino acids. The V gene's germline CDR1 is SNHLY and CDR2 FYNNEI. Trimming at V came to 8 bases and at J to 10 bases, leaving 16 bases not matched to a gene. The variable domain in full, completed from reference TRBV2 and TRBJ2-1, reads EPEVTQTPSHQVTQMGQEVILRCVPISNHLYFYWYRQILGQKVEFLVSFYNNEISEKSEIFDDQFSVERPDGSNFTLKIRSTKLEDSAMYFCASRINSGGSEEQFFGPGTRLTVL.